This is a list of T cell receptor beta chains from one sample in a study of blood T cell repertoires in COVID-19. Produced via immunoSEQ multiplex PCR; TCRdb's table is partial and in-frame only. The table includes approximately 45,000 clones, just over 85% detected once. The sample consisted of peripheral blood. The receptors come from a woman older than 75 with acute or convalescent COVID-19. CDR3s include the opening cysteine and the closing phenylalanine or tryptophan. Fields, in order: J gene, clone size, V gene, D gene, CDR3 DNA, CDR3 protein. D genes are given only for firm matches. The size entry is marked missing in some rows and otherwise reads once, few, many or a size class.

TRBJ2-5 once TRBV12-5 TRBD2 TGTGCTAGTGGTTTGGGGCAGGGAGGGCAAGAGACCCAGTACTTC CASGLGQGGQETQYF
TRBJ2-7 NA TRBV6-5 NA TGTGCCAGCAGTTACTCGGCGGAGAGCTACGAGCAGTACTTC CASSYSAESYEQYF
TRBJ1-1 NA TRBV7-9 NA TGTGCCAGCAGCCGATATACGGGTGGAGGCGACACTGAAGCTTTCTTT CASSRYTGGGDTEAFF
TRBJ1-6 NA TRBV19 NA TGTGCCAGTAGTGGACAGATTAATTCACCCCTCCACTTT CASSGQINSPLHF
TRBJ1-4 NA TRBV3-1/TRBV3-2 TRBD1 TGTGCCAGCAGCTTTCGACAGGGCTTGGATAATGAAAAACTGTTTTTT CASSFRQGLDNEKLFF
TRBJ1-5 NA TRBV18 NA TGTGCCAGCTCACCAGAGCAGGGCAATCAGCCCCAGCATTTT CASSPEQGNQPQHF
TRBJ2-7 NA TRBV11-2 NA TGTGCCAGCAGCTCCACCTCGGGGGTCGAGCAGTACTTC CASSSTSGVEQYF
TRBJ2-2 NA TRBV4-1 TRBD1 TGCGCCAGCAGCACTCGGACAGGCTCTACCGGGGAGCTGTTTTTT CASSTRTGSTGELFF
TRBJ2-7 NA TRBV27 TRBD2 TGTGCCAGCAGTTTGGCTAGCGGGGGGCCGTACGAGCAGTACTTC CASSLASGGPYEQYF
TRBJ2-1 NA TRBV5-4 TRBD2 TGTGCCAGCAGCTTGGGACTAGCGGCCCCCTACAATGAGCAGTTCTTC CASSLGLAAPYNEQFF
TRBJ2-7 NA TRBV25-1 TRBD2 TGTGCCAGCAGTACATTCGGGGGGAGCTACGAGCAGTACTTC CASSTFGGSYEQYF
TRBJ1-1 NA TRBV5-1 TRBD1 TGCGCCAGCAGCGCCGGACAGGGGGCGCTGAACACTGAAGCTTTCTTT CASSAGQGALNTEAFF
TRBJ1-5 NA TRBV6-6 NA TGTGCCAGCAGCTCAGGGTTTAATCAGCCCCAGCATTTT CASSSGFNQPQHF
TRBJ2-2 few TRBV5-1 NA TGCGCCAGCAGCTTGGTCCAGGGCACCGGGGAGCTGTTTTTT CASSLVQGTGELFF
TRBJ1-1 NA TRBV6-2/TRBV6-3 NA TGTGCCAGCAGTGGGACACTTCCAATGAACACTGAAGCTTTCTTT CASSGTLPMNTEAFF
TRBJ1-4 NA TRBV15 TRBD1 TGTGCCACCAGCGGCCGGGACAGGGGCCTGGAGGAACTGTTTTTT CATSGRDRGLEELFF
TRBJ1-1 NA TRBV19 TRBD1 TGTGCCAGTAGTCCCGGGACAGGGGGCGTCTTCACTGAAGCTTTCTTT CASSPGTGGVFTEAFF
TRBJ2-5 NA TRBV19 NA TGTGCCAGTAGTCCCGGGACACTCCAAGAGACCCAGTACTTC CASSPGTLQETQYF
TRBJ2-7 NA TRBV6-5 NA TGTGCCAGCACCCGGGGCGAGCAGTACTTC CASTRGEQYF
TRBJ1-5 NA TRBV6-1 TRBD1 TGTGCCAGCAGGGGACAGGGGGCAAATCAGCCCCAGCATTTT CASRGQGANQPQHF
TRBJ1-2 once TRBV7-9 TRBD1 TGTGCCAGCAGTCATGACAGGGTTTACTATGGCTACACCTTC CASSHDRVYYGYTF
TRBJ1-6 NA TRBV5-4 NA TGTGCCAGCAGCTTGGGGCAGGGTAGTTCCTATAATTCACCCCTCCACTTT CASSLGQGSSYNSPLHF
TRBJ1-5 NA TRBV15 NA TGTGCCACCAGCAGAGACAGTCAGCCCCAGCATTTT CATSRDSQPQHF